This T cell receptor (beta chain) emerged from a study of blood T cell repertoires in COVID-19. Germline V gene sequence: CDR1 LNHDA, CDR2 SQIVND (reference sequence). The CDR3 is made up of 17 amino acids. V lost 4 bases, J lost 0 bases, and 16 bases lay in between. Per the original methods: The assay estimated nucleated cells by amplifying reference gene primers. The data were produced by immunoSEQ multiplex PCR, yet TCRdb's version contains in-frame clones alone and is incomplete. V, J and clone size were drawn from that table, and D and trimming were deduced from the DNA. The profile shows about 360,000 clones, around 87% of them singletons.

Sequenced input: PBMCs or T cells enriched from blood (not recorded which). This clonotype was sampled from a man aged 30 to 45 who had recovered from COVID-19. The chain has TRBV19 and TRBJ1-5, with a tentative D call TRBD1 (6 bases). In DNA form, the CDR3 reads TGTGCCAGTAGTACCCTCCGACAGGTGTATAGCAATCAGCCCCAGCATTTT. Residues: CASSTLRQVYSNQPQHF. The full variable domain, with the rest looked up from reference TRBV19 and TRBJ1-5, is DGGITQSPKYLFRKEGQNVTLSCEQNLNHDAMYWYRQDPGQGLRLIYYSQIVNDFQKGDIAEGYSVSREKKESFPLTVTSAQKNPTAFYLCASSTLRQVYSNQPQHFGDGTRLSIL.